The 23 T cell receptor beta chains listed next were all sequenced from one sample in a study of blood T cell repertoires in COVID-19. Some clones are missing from TCRdb's copy, which holds only in-frame ones; the method was immunoSEQ multiplex PCR. The top ten hold around 3.2% of the sample, which has some 270,000 clones, approximately 88% seen once. The sample was PBMCs or T cells enriched from blood (not recorded which). These TCRs come from a woman in her 40s who had been exposed to COVID-19.

This clone was detected only once. The genes are TRBV15 and TRBJ2-2; 12 positions agree with TRBD2. With V trimmed by 4 bases and J by 6 bases, 15 bases remained unmatched. This CDR3 region has 19 residues. Germline V gene lookup returns CDR1 LNHNV and CDR2 YYDKDF (reference sequence). DNA for the CDR3: TGTGCCACCAGCACACGGCCCGGACTAGCGGGAACGAGCCCCGGGGAGCTGTTTTTT. Protein product: CATSTRPGLAGTSPGELFF. The variable domain in full, completed from reference TRBV15 and TRBJ2-2, reads DAMVIQNPRYQVTQFGKPVTLSCSQTLNHNVMYWYQQKSSQAPKLLFHYYDKDFNNEADTPDNFQSRRPNTSFCFLDIRSPGLGDTAMYLCATSTRPGLAGTSPGELFFGEGSRLTVL.

CDR3 coding DNA: TGTGCCAGTAGTATCATAGATGGACAGGAACTGTTTTTT. This translates into CASSIIDGQELFF. The chain has TRBV19 and TRBJ1-4; TRBD1 aligns across 7 bases. V shed 3 bases and J 12 bases; nucleotides not matched to a gene: 7. The CDR3 runs to 13 residues. The germline gives CDR1 LNHDA, CDR2 SQIVND (reference sequence). The variable domain in full, completed from reference TRBV19 and TRBJ1-4, reads DGGITQSPKYLFRKEGQNVTLSCEQNLNHDAMYWYRQDPGQGLRLIYYSQIVNDFQKGDIAEGYSVSREKKESFPLTVTSAQKNPTAFYLCASSIIDGQELFFGSGTQLSVL.

In this sample, this clone turned up many times. J is TRBJ1-3 and V is TRBV30, with TRBD1 matching 7 bases. Germline CDR1 is GTSNPN and CDR2 is SVGIG (reference sequence). The CDR3 consists of 16 residues. J lost 0 bases, V lost 3 bases, and 8 bases had no gene match. CDR3 sequence (DNA): TGTGCCTGGAGGAGGAAGACAGGGCGCTCTGGAAACACCATATATTTT. This encodes CAWRRKTGRSGNTIYF. The full variable domain, in which reference TRBV30 and TRBJ1-3 provide the parts outside the CDR3, is SQTIHQWPATLVQPVGSPLSLECTVEGTSNPNLYWYRQAAGRGLQLLFYSVGIGQISSEVPQNLSASRPQDRQFILSSKKLLLSDSGFYLCAWRRKTGRSGNTIYFGEGSWLTVV.

The chain has TRBV9 and TRBJ1-2; TRBD1 aligns across 7 bases. This CDR3 is 13 amino acids long. V was pared by 4 bases and J by 8 bases, with 8 bases of the junction left unmatched. CDR1 is SGDLS and CDR2 is YYNGEE in the germline V gene. The CDR3 loop is CASSSLDRYGYTF. The CDR3 nucleotides read TGTGCCAGCAGCTCGTTGGACAGGTACGGCTACACCTTC. Drawing the rest from reference TRBV9 and TRBJ1-2, the complete variable domain is DSGVTQTPKHLITATGQRVTLRCSPRSGDLSVYWYQQSLDQGLQFLIQYYNGEERAKGNILERFSAQQFPDLHSELNLSSLELGDSALYFCASSSLDRYGYTFGSGTRLTVV.

The chain recombines TRBV3-1 (or the pseudogene TRBV3-2) with TRBJ1-2; 8 nucleotides match TRBD1. This CDR3 has 16 amino acids. Germline trimming cut 0 bases from V and 5 bases from J; bases unmatched to any gene: 8. Germline V gene data show CDR1 as LGHDT and CDR2 as YNNKEL (reference sequence). The CDR3 sequence: CASSQDVTGDLYGYTF. CDR3 coding DNA: TGTGCCAGCAGCCAAGATGTGACAGGGGATCTGTATGGCTACACCTTC.

This chain links TRBV2 with TRBJ1-5; a possible D gene is TRBD1 (5 bases). The CDR3 contains 14 residues. CDR1 is SNHLY and CDR2 is FYNNEI in the germline V gene. The germline V and J ends were trimmed by 6 bases and 5 bases, with 14 bases remaining between them. The CDR3 nucleotides are TGTGCCAGCAGGGTGGGGCCCCTGGATCAGCCCCAGCATTTT. Translating it yields CASRVGPLDQPQHF.

This clone was seen a handful of times. The chain uses TRBV19 and TRBJ1-2; 9 positions agree with TRBD1. The CDR3 contains 14 residues. Trimming at V came to 7 bases and at J to 5 bases, leaving 8 bases not matched to a gene. Germline CDR1 reads LNHDA; CDR2 reads SQIVND (reference sequence). The CDR3 sequence: CASNRWGQGYGYTF. The CDR3 region has the DNA TGTGCCAGTAACCGATGGGGACAGGGATATGGCTACACCTTC. The full variable domain, rest sourced from reference TRBV19 and TRBJ1-2, is DGGITQSPKYLFRKEGQNVTLSCEQNLNHDAMYWYRQDPGQGLRLIYYSQIVNDFQKGDIAEGYSVSREKKESFPLTVTSAQKNPTAFYLCASNRWGQGYGYTFGSGTRLTVV.

The rearrangement joins TRBV6-5 to TRBJ2-5, with TRBD1 as a possible D gene (6 bases). The germline CDR1 and CDR2 sequences are MNHEY and SVGAGI. This CDR3 has 14 residues. V was cut by 6 bases and J by 5 bases, with 16 bases left in between. CDR3 bases: TGTGCCAGCAGCGAGGACAGAACCTTTGAGACCCAGTACTTC. Translation gives CASSEDRTFETQYF.

The V call is TRBV7-9, the J call TRBJ2-5, with D possibly TRBD1 on 6 matching bases. V dropped 5 bases and J dropped 3 bases, with 13 bases sitting between them. The CDR3 has 14 residues. The germline CDR1 and CDR2 sequences are SEHNR and FQNEAQ (reference sequence). This CDR3 reads CASSDRAGEETQYF. DNA for the CDR3: TGTGCCAGCAGCGATAGGGCAGGGGAAGAGACCCAGTACTTC.

The chain uses TRBV7-2 and TRBJ2-7; 8 bases fit TRBD1. Germline V gene lookup returns CDR1 SGHTA and CDR2 FQGNSA. After removal of 7 bases from V and 3 bases from J, the junction contained 11 bases not matched to a gene. CDR3 length: 15 amino acids. The CDR3: CASIERTGGFYEQYF. CDR3 coding DNA: TGTGCCAGCATCGAACGAACAGGGGGTTTCTACGAGCAGTACTTC. The variable domain in full, with the rest retrieved from reference TRBV7-2 and TRBJ2-7, is GAGVSQSPSNKVTEKGKDVELRCDPISGHTALYWYRQSLGQGLEFLIYFQGNSAPDKSGLPSDRFSAERTGGSVSTLTIQRTQQEDSAVYLCASIERTGGFYEQYFGPGTRLTVT.

This clone has more than one count but fewer than ten. The chain links TRBV28 to TRBJ1-1; the D gene is possibly TRBD1 (5 bases). The germline V gene has CDR1 MDHEN and CDR2 SYDVKM. The CDR3 is 15 amino acids. Trimming cost V 7 bases and J 4 bases, with 19 bases left between them. The CDR3 sequence is CASNPTPSGFTEAFF. In nucleotides, the CDR3 is TGTGCCAGCAATCCTACTCCCTCAGGGTTCACTGAAGCTTTCTTT.

The chain carries TRBV19 and TRBJ1-1, with 7 bases lining up with TRBD1. Trimming cost V 8 bases and J 11 bases; bases outside gene matches: 14. The CDR3 spans 13 residues. Germline values: CDR1 LNHDA, CDR2 SQIVND (reference sequence). In nucleotides, the CDR3 is TGTGCCAGTGGAAGTGACAGGGATTTTTCGGCTTTCTTT. Amino acid sequence: CASGSDRDFSAFF.

V gene TRBV9 combines with J gene TRBJ2-3; D is unresolved. Trimming took 0 bases from V and 1 from J, leaving 9 bases between them. This CDR3 has 15 amino acids. Looked up from germline, CDR1 is SGDLS and CDR2 is YYNGEE. For the CDR3, the DNA is TGTGCCAGCAGCGTAGATAGTACGGGCACAGATACGCAGTATTTT. Its translation: CASSVDSTGTDTQYF.

The chain carries TRBV19 and TRBJ2-3; D is unresolved. Germline V gene data show CDR1 as LNHDA and CDR2 as SQIVND (reference sequence). Trimming removed 7 bases at V and 2 bases at J, with 13 bases between. This CDR3 contains 14 residues. The chain's CDR3 is CASNPPGFTDTQYF. In nucleotides, the CDR3 is TGTGCCAGTAACCCGCCAGGCTTCACAGATACGCAGTATTTT.

The CDR3 nucleotides are TGTGCCAGCAGCGGCGACAGATATACTAACTATGGCTACACCTTC. The encoded protein is CASSGDRYTNYGYTF. This rearrangement joins TRBV7-9 to TRBJ1-2; D might be TRBD1 (5 bases). The V gene's germline CDR1 is SEHNR and CDR2 FQNEAQ (reference sequence). This CDR3 has 15 amino acids. Trimming cost V 5 bases and J 0 bases, with 13 bases left between them.

This clone was recorded only once. V and J are TRBV4-1 and TRBJ1-2, with a weak D call TRBD1 (6 bases). This CDR3 region has 16 residues. The germline gives CDR1 MGHRA, CDR2 YSYEKL. The V end lost 4 bases, the J end lost 4 bases, and 19 bases lay between the germline ends. CDR3: CASSPEPGQSSYGYTF. The CDR3 DNA follows: TGCGCCAGCAGCCCCGAGCCGGGACAAAGTTCCTATGGCTACACCTTC.

The chain links TRBV6-2 or TRBV6-3 to TRBJ2-3; the D gene is possibly TRBD2 (5 bases). The V and J ends lost 2 bases and 2 bases respectively, with 14 bases between them. The CDR3 consists of 16 residues. CDR1 and CDR2 (germline): MNHEY, SVGEGT. This CDR3 is CASSYRVGATTDTQYF. The CDR3 DNA follows: TGTGCCAGCAGTTACAGGGTGGGAGCTACCACAGATACGCAGTATTTT.

The chain recombines TRBV11-2 with TRBJ1-6; TRBD1 is a possible D gene (5 bases). The V gene's germline CDR1 is SGHAT and CDR2 FQNNGV. V lost 4 bases and J 9 bases, leaving 13 bases between the germline ends. CDR3 size: 14 residues. The CDR3 DNA reads TGTGCCAGCAGCTCGCGACAGATAGGTTCACCCCTCCACTTT. This gives the protein CASSSRQIGSPLHF. Full variable domain (missing parts from reference TRBV11-2 and TRBJ1-6): EAGVAQSPRYKIIEKRQSVAFWCNPISGHATLYWYQQILGQGPKLLIQFQNNGVVDDSQLPKDRFSAERLKGVDSTLKIQPAKLEDSAVYLCASSSRQIGSPLHFGNGTRLTVT.

The rearrangement joins TRBV24-1 to TRBJ2-1, with D maybe TRBD1 (6 bases). The CDR3 is made up of 13 amino acids. Between the trimmed V and J ends, which lost 3 bases and 4 bases, there was a span of 6 bases. In germline, CDR1 is KGHDR, CDR2 SFDVKD. CDR3 nucleotide sequence: TGTGCCACCAGTGATGGACAGTACAATGAGCAGTTCTTC. Translation gives CATSDGQYNEQFF.

The chain carries TRBV19 and TRBJ2-2; 7 nucleotides line up with TRBD2. Germline trimming cut 0 bases from V and 3 bases from J; bases unmatched to any gene: 1. The CDR3 totals 15 residues. Germline V CDR1 and CDR2: LNHDA, SQIVND (reference sequence). The CDR3 protein is CASSIDRGDTGELFF. CDR3 nucleotides: TGTGCCAGTAGTATAGATCGGGGGGACACCGGGGAGCTGTTTTTT.

The chain has TRBV3-1 (or the pseudogene TRBV3-2) and TRBJ2-7, with 9 bases aligning to TRBD1. The germline gives CDR1 LGHDT, CDR2 YNNKEL (reference sequence). This CDR3 has 15 amino acids. The junction had 5 bases not matched to a gene; V was cut back by 1 base and J by 4 bases. CDR3 coding DNA: TGTGCCAGCAGCCAAGGGACAGGGGTAAGGTACGAGCAGTACTTC. Amino acid sequence: CASSQGTGVRYEQYF.

The chain recombines TRBV10-3 with TRBJ1-1; 10 bases map to TRBD1. Germline lookup yields CDR1 ENHRY and CDR2 SYGVKD. V shed 10 bases and J 3 bases; nucleotides not matched to a gene: 11. The CDR3 loop spans 15 amino acids. CDR3 sequence reads: CATARQGAGDTEAFF. Written as DNA, the CDR3 is TGTGCCACCGCCCGACAGGGGGCGGGGGACACTGAAGCTTTCTTT.

Only one count was recorded for this clone. CDR3 loop: CASSLQGISGELFF. The CDR3 DNA sequence: TGTGCCAGCAGCTTACAGGGGATTAGCGGGGAGCTGTTTTTT. This chain connects TRBV7-2 to TRBJ2-2; maybe TRBD1 (6 bases). Trimming pared 2 bases from V and 7 bases from J, leaving 11 bases between. Germline V gene sequence: CDR1 SGHTA, CDR2 FQGNSA. The CDR3 is 14 amino acids.